These 11 T cell receptor beta chains originate from one sample sequenced in a study of identical twins. TCRdb fed the 5' RACE reads into MiXCR, producing one record per CDR3 protein. This sample has 520,000 or so distinct CDR3 sequences; 22% occur once, and the top ten carry about 0.93%. These data are also associated with another study on T cells expressing NK-cell markers.

The sequenced material came from CD4+ T cells sorted from blood. These receptors were taken from a woman aged 18-29 years in good health.

This clonotype turned up a few times. The chain uses TRBV14 and TRBJ2-2; possible D gene TRBD2, 6 bases. The germline CDR1 and CDR2 sequences are SGHDN and FVKESK. The CDR3 contains 13 residues. The V end lost 4 bases, the J end lost 7 bases, and 10 bases lay between the germline ends. The CDR3 protein is CASSPSGVGELFF. The CDR3 DNA sequence: TGTGCCAGCAGCCCTTCGGGGGTCGGGGAGCTGTTTTTT.

The CDR3 loop is CASRAQAGIYNEQFF. CDR3 coding DNA: TGTGCCAGCAGGGCTCAAGCGGGGATCTACAATGAGCAGTTCTTC. The rearrangement links TRBV7-2 to TRBJ2-1, with 7 bases aligning to TRBD2. In germline, CDR1 is SGHTA, CDR2 FQGNSA. This CDR3 spans 15 amino acids. The junction had 8 bases not matched to a gene; V was cut back by 6 bases and J by 3 bases.

This chain joins TRBV21-1 and TRBJ2-7; the table calls TRBD1, which could not be checked here. TRBV21-1 is designated a pseudogene. The CDR3 has 17 residues. The CDR3 bases are TGTGCCAGCAGCAAATTCACCGGACAGGGGGGGCCCTACGAGCAGTACTTC. Translation: CASSKFTGQGGPYEQYF.

The V gene is TRBV11-2, the J gene TRBJ1-2; TRBD1 is a possible D gene (5 bases). V lost 1 base to trimming and J lost 2 bases, with 11 bases between them. Germline values: CDR1 SGHAT, CDR2 FQNNGV. This CDR3 is built from 15 residues. In DNA, the CDR3 is TGTGCCAGCAGCTTAGGTAACAGGAGAAACTATGGCTACACCTTC. This sequence encodes CASSLGNRRNYGYTF. The full variable domain, its missing parts supplied by reference TRBV11-2 and TRBJ1-2, is EAGVAQSPRYKIIEKRQSVAFWCNPISGHATLYWYQQILGQGPKLLIQFQNNGVVDDSQLPKDRFSAERLKGVDSTLKIQPAKLEDSAVYLCASSLGNRRNYGYTFGSGTRLTVV.

The chain joins TRBV11-3 to TRBJ2-2; 8 bases are a match to TRBD2. Germline V gene data show CDR1 as SGHNT and CDR2 as YENEEA. This CDR3 is 15 amino acids long. The V segment lost 1 base and the J segment 5 bases; nucleotides outside the gene matches: 3. CDR3 coding DNA: TGTGCCAGCAGCTTAGCCGGGGGGGGAACCGGGGAGCTGTTTTTT. This translates into CASSLAGGGTGELFF.

This clonotype occurred many times. The V call is TRBV15, the J call TRBJ1-1, with 9 bases fitting TRBD1. V was pared by 4 bases and J by 1 base, with 1 base of the junction left unmatched. The CDR3 sequence is 14 residues long. Germline V lookup: CDR1 LNHNV, CDR2 YYDKDF (reference sequence). CDR3 in amino acids: CATSKDRGNTEAFF. CDR3 coding DNA: TGTGCCACCAGCAAGGACAGGGGGAACACTGAAGCTTTCTTT.

The chain combines TRBV6-5 with TRBJ1-6; 8 nucleotides agree with TRBD1. Germline CDR1 and CDR2: MNHEY and SVGAGI. The CDR3 has 15 amino acids. The trim removed 2 bases at V and 9 bases at J, leaving 6 bases unmatched. The CDR3 loop reads CASSYMAGGRSPLHF. For the CDR3, the DNA is TGTGCCAGCAGTTACATGGCAGGGGGCCGTTCACCCCTCCACTTT.

This clonotype was counted many times. This chain links TRBV3-1 with TRBJ2-1, with a possible D match to TRBD2 (6 bases). CDR1 and CDR2 from the germline V gene are LGHDT and YNNKEL (reference sequence). Trimming cost V 6 bases and J 9 bases, with 12 bases left between them. The CDR3 loop spans 12 amino acids. CDR3 coding DNA: TGTGCCAGCAGGCGGCGGGGTAGTGAGCAGTTCTTC. This gives the protein CASRRRGSEQFF.

In this sample, this clonotype turned up a few times. The chain has TRBV20-1 and TRBJ1-6; D gene ambiguous. The CDR3 covers 13 residues. Germline V lookup: CDR1 DFQATT, CDR2 SNEGSKA (reference sequence). Trimming removed 6 bases from V and 5 bases from J, with 11 bases in between. The CDR3 protein is CSARETNNSPLHF. CDR3 in DNA: TGCAGTGCACGGGAAACCAATAATTCACCCCTCCACTTT.

CDR3 loop: CVQGGAKYNEQFF. The CDR3 nucleotides read TGTGTGCAAGGGGGGGCAAAATACAATGAGCAGTTCTTC. This chain uses TRBV24-1 with TRBJ2-1; tentative D call: TRBD2 (7 bases). Germline CDR1 reads KGHDR; CDR2 reads SFDVKD. The length of the CDR3 is 13 residues.

V usage is TRBV20-1 and J usage is TRBJ1-4; D uncertain. Germline lookup yields CDR1 DFQATT and CDR2 SNEGSKA (reference sequence). The CDR3 has 14 residues. The germline V and J ends were trimmed by 7 bases and 5 bases, with 17 bases remaining between them. The CDR3 here is CSVASPTENEKLFF. The CDR3 bases are TGCAGTGTCGCGTCTCCGACGGAGAATGAAAAACTGTTTTTT.